Here is one T cell receptor (beta chain) with its context. Original handling: Reference gene primer amplification gave estimated nucleated cell counts. Using immunoSEQ multiplex PCR, the repertoire was profiled, and TCRdb retains in-frame clones only, with some absent. D and trimming were read from the DNA, whereas the V and J calls and clone size are those reported in that table. This sample has under 130,000 clones, with approximately 85% found just once. The junction had 2 bases not matched to a gene; V was cut back by 7 bases and J by 2 bases. The CDR3 contains 12 residues. CDR1 is SQVTM and CDR2 is ANQGSEA in the germline V gene. The entry originates in a study of blood T cell repertoires in COVID-19. Looking at the study overall: Samples came from the United States, Italy and Spain, spanning acute and convalescent COVID-19. In each case, the material was cDNA or gDNA derived from T cells, B-cell-depleted T cells, or PBMCs.

The sequence came from a human donor in a cohort sampled during active COVID-19. Sequencing was performed on peripheral blood. The chain employs TRBV29-1 and TRBJ2-7; the match to TRBD1 covers 10 bases. Written as DNA, the CDR3 is TGCAGCGGACAGGGGGCAACCTACGAGCAGTACTTC. Translation: CSGQGATYEQYF.